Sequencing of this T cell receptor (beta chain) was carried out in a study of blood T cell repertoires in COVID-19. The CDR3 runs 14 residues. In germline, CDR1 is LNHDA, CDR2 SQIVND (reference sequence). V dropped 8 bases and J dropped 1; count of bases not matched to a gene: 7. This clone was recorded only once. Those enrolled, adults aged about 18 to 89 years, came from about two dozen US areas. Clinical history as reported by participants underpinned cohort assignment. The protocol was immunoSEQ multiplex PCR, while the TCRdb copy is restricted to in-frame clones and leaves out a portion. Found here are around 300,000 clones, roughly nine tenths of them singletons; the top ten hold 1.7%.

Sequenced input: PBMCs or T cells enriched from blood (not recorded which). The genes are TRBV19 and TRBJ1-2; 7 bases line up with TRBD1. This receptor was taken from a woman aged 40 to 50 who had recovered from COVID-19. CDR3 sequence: CASARDRNNYGYTF. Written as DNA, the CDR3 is TGTGCCAGTGCCCGGGACAGAAATAACTATGGCTACACCTTC.